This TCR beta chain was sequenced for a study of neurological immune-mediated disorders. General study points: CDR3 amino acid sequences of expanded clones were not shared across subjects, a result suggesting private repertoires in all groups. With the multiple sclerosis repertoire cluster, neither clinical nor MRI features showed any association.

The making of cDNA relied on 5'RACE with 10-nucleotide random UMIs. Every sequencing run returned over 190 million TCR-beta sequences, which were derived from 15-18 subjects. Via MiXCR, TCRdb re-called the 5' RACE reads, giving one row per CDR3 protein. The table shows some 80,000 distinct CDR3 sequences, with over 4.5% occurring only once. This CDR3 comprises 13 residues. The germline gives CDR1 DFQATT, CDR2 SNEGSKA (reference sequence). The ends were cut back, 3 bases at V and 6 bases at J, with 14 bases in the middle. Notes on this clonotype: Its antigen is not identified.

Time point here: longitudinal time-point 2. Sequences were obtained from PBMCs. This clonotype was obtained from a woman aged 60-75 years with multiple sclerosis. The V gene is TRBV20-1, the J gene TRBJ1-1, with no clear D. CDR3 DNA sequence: TGCAGTGCTAGTCCGACCAGGTGGTCTGAAGCTTTCTTT. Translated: CSASPTRWSEAFF.